This T cell receptor beta chain stems from a study of control samples from healthy donors and cancer patients. Sequenced by immunoSEQ multiplex PCR; TCRdb stores in-frame clones only, minus some. The sample yields 130,000 to 150,000 clones, more than 85% seen once. Sample: blood. The receptor's source is a man aged 25-45 years in good health.

The chain's CDR3 is CASSVDGGRRSGNTIYF. The CDR3 DNA reads as TGTGCCAGCAGCGTAGATGGCGGCAGGCGCTCTGGAAACACCATATATTTT. V is TRBV9 and J is TRBJ1-3; the D is unclear. The CDR3 runs 17 residues. Germline V CDR1 and CDR2: SGDLS, YYNGEE. V lost 0 bases and J lost 0, with 13 bases in between.